The clone carrying this TCR beta chain was seen only a few times. The antigen remains undetermined. This sample is part of a study of identical twins. Overall study results and limits: Findings depended on cross-sectional statistics rather than tracking the same donors.

The CDR3 extends over 15 amino acids. The V gene's germline CDR1 is DFQATT and CDR2 SNEGSKA (reference sequence). Between the trimmed V and J ends, which lost 5 bases and 0 bases, there was a span of 14 bases. A template switching step contributed a universal primer site, while unique molecular identifiers were present in the cDNA. One entry per CDR3 protein results from TCRdb running MiXCR on the 5' RACE reads. The sample contains a few hundred thousand distinct CDR3 sequences, around 8.8% of which appear only once. These data are also associated with another study on yellow fever vaccine responses in identical twins.

Specimen: CD8+ T cells sorted from blood. The sequence derives from a woman under 30 in good health. This chain links TRBV20-1 with TRBJ2-1, with unresolved D. CDR3 coding DNA: TGCAGTGCTGATGAGAGCGCTAGCTCCTACAATGAGCAGTTCTTC. Protein sequence: CSADESASSYNEQFF.